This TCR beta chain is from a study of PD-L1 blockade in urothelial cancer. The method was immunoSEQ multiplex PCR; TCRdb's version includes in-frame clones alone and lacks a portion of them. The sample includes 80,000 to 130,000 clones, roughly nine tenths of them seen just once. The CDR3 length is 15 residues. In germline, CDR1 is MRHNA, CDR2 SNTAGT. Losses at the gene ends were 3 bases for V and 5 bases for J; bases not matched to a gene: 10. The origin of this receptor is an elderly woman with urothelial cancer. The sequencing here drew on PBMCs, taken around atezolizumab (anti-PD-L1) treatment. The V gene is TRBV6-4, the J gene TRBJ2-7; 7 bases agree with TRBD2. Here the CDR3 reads CASSEVGGRFDEQYF. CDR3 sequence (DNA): TGTGCCAGCAGTGAGGTGGGAGGGAGGTTTGACGAGCAGTACTTC.